The rows below give T cell receptor beta chains drawn from one sample of a study of T cells after yellow fever vaccination. TCRdb analysed the 5' RACE reads with MiXCR anew, one entry per CDR3 protein. The table includes about 400,000 distinct CDR3 sequences, 6% to 8% detected once. The specimen comprised PBMCs, sampled 5 days after the yellow fever booster vaccination. These receptors all stem from a man under 40 who received the YFV17D yellow fever vaccine. CDR3s include the opening cysteine and the closing phenylalanine or tryptophan. D genes are given only for firm matches. The listing skips clone size in some rows; elsewhere it reads once, few, many or a size class.

j_gene | v_gene | d_gene | abundance | CDR3aa | CDR3nt
TRBJ1-1 | TRBV29-1 | NA | few | CSVSWAVMMNTEAFF | TGCAGCGTTTCCTGGGCAGTGATGATGAACACTGAAGCTTTCTTT
TRBJ2-1 | TRBV20-1 | TRBD2 | few | CSARDIGLESPQATYNEQFF | TGCAGTGCTAGAGATATCGGACTAGAGTCCCCTCAAGCAACCTACAATGAGCAGTTCTTC
TRBJ2-7 | TRBV3-1 | NA | few | CASSTSGSYSYEQYF | TGTGCCAGCAGCACCTCCGGGTCCTACTCCTACGAGCAGTACTTC
TRBJ1-3 | TRBV5-1 | NA | many | CASSLLGSGNTIYF | TGCGCCAGCAGCTTGTTGGGGTCTGGAAACACCATATATTTT
TRBJ1-3 | TRBV15 | NA | NA | CATSREGSSGNTIYF | TGTGCCACCAGCAGAGAAGGATCCTCTGGAAACACCATATATTTT
TRBJ1-5 | TRBV5-8 | NA | many | CASSLYSNQPQHF | TGTGCCAGCAGCCTGTATAGCAATCAGCCCCAGCATTTT
TRBJ1-4 | TRBV7-2 | TRBD1 | few | CASSFQGAGEKLFF | TGTGCCAGCAGCTTTCAGGGGGCTGGTGAAAAACTGTTTTTT
TRBJ2-1 | TRBV3-1 | TRBD2 | many | CASNPGGEAEQFF | TGTGCCAGCAACCCCGGGGGGGAGGCTGAGCAGTTCTTC
TRBJ1-6 | TRBV6-5 | NA | few | CASSLRDSPLHF | TGTGCCAGCAGTCTACGGGACTCACCCCTCCACTTT
TRBJ2-3 | TRBV7-2 | NA | many | CASSWVTDTQYF | TGTGCCAGCAGCTGGGTCACAGATACGCAGTATTTT
TRBJ2-7 | TRBV12-3/TRBV12-4 | TRBD2 | NA | CASSLESGRSEQYF | TGTGCCAGCAGTTTAGAAAGCGGGAGATCCGAGCAGTACTTC
TRBJ2-6 | TRBV10-1 | NA | few | CASSAGPGANVLTF | TGCGCCAGCAGTGCGGGACCTGGGGCCAACGTCCTGACTTTC
TRBJ2-3 | TRBV11-2 | TRBD2 | many | CASSFSPGLVPPPTDTQYF | TGTGCCAGCAGCTTCTCTCCGGGACTAGTCCCCCCACCAACAGATACGCAGTATTTT
TRBJ2-3 | TRBV20-1 | TRBD1 | few | CSVVKGADFTDTQYF | TGCAGTGTCGTTAAGGGGGCTGACTTCACAGATACGCAGTATTTT
TRBJ2-1 | TRBV7-2 | NA | many | CASSFSRDNEQFF | TGTGCCAGCAGCTTTAGTCGGGACAATGAGCAGTTCTTC
TRBJ1-4 | TRBV4-3 | NA | few | CASSQDPNVNEKLFF | TGCGCCAGCAGCCAAGACCCCAACGTCAATGAAAAACTGTTTTTT
TRBJ2-4 | TRBV7-8 | TRBD1 | many | CASSLPPGQEKYF | TGTGCCAGCAGTTTGCCACCGGGACAGGAGAAGTACTTC
TRBJ2-1 | TRBV20-1 | TRBD1 | many | CSASDRGHYNEQFF | TGCAGTGCTAGTGACAGGGGGCATTACAATGAGCAGTTCTTC
TRBJ2-3 | TRBV7-2 | TRBD1 | NA | CASSSDRGNTQYF | TGTGCCAGCAGCTCCGACAGGGGAAATACGCAGTATTTT
TRBJ2-1 | TRBV5-1 | NA | few | CASSLGSNSDEQFF | TGCGCCAGCAGCTTGGGGAGTAACAGCGATGAGCAGTTCTTC
TRBJ1-5 | TRBV28 | TRBD1 | many | CASSLLRTGDQPQHF | TGTGCCAGCAGTTTACTAAGGACAGGGGACCAGCCCCAGCATTTT
TRBJ2-7 | TRBV6-5 | NA | many | CASKTGRYEQYF | TGTGCCAGCAAGACTGGAAGGTACGAGCAGTACTTC
TRBJ2-3 | TRBV6-5 | TRBD2 | many | CASSYAGTSGSGTQYF | TGTGCCAGCAGTTACGCCGGGACTAGCGGGAGTGGTACGCAGTATTTT
TRBJ1-2 | TRBV15 | NA | many | CATSRDPKRVEMGGYTF | TGTGCCACCAGCAGGGATCCCAAGAGGGTCGAAATGGGGGGCTACACCTTC
TRBJ2-1 | TRBV5-6 | TRBD2 | few | CASSARLAWYNEQFF | TGTGCCAGCAGCGCGAGACTAGCGTGGTACAATGAGCAGTTCTTC
TRBJ2-1 | TRBV7-3 | NA | many | CASSFYGTEYNEQFF | TGTGCCAGCAGCTTTTACGGGACGGAATACAATGAGCAGTTCTTC
TRBJ1-2 | TRBV19 | NA | NA | CASSPVGPGYTF | TGTGCCAGTAGTCCTGTGGGGCCTGGCTACACCTTC
TRBJ2-7 | TRBV7-2 | NA | few | CASSPRRRLEQYF | TGTGCCAGCAGCCCTCGTCGGCGGCTCGAGCAGTACTTC
TRBJ2-2 | TRBV4-1 | NA | NA | CASSHANERGNTGELFF | TGCGCCAGCAGCCATGCCAATGAAAGGGGGAACACCGGGGAGCTGTTTTTT
TRBJ1-2 | TRBV29-1 | NA | NA | CSVVSGVYGYTF | TGCAGCGTTGTGTCGGGGGTGTATGGCTACACCTTC
TRBJ2-2 | TRBV9 | TRBD1 | many | CASSVGTGILGELFF | TGTGCCAGCAGCGTAGGGACAGGGATTCTCGGGGAGCTGTTTTTT
TRBJ2-4 | TRBV5-5 | NA | many | CASSGGEGKNIQYF | TGTGCCAGCAGTGGGGGCGAGGGCAAAAACATTCAGTACTTC
TRBJ2-7 | TRBV29-1 | TRBD2 | few | CSVRTSGIEQYF | TGCAGCGTGCGGACTAGCGGGATTGAGCAGTACTTC
TRBJ2-3 | TRBV20-1 | TRBD2 | NA | CSARSGRGRPDTQYF | TGCAGTGCTAGATCTGGGAGGGGTAGGCCAGATACGCAGTATTTT
TRBJ2-3 | TRBV12-3/TRBV12-4 | NA | many | CASSSPLLAWGDTQYF | TGTGCCAGCAGTTCCCCCCTACTAGCTTGGGGCGATACGCAGTATTTT
TRBJ2-7 | TRBV20-1 | NA | few | CSARGGIEQYF | TGCAGTGCTAGGGGCGGGATCGAGCAGTACTTC
TRBJ2-1 | TRBV20-1 | TRBD2 | few | CSASSLGGEVNEQFF | TGCAGTGCTAGCTCCCTGGGAGGGGAAGTCAATGAGCAGTTCTTC
TRBJ2-1 | TRBV20-1 | TRBD2 | many | CSARGLAGGRYNEQFF | TGCAGTGCCCGGGGACTAGCGGGAGGGCGTTACAATGAGCAGTTCTTC
TRBJ2-7 | TRBV12-3/TRBV12-4 | NA | NA | CASSPLSGPSYEQYF | TGTGCCAGCAGTCCCCTTTCGGGACCGAGCTACGAGCAGTACTTC
TRBJ2-3 | TRBV10-3 | NA | many | CAISESSGTDTQYF | TGTGCCATCAGTGAGAGTTCTGGCACAGATACGCAGTATTTT
TRBJ2-7 | TRBV30 | TRBD1 | NA | CASDRGWYEQYF | TGTGCCTCCGACAGGGGGTGGTACGAGCAGTACTTC
TRBJ2-3 | TRBV20-1 | TRBD2 | NA | CSASLAGGSEQQYF | TGCAGTGCTAGCTTAGCGGGAGGCTCCGAACAGCAGTATTTT
TRBJ2-3 | TRBV28 | NA | many | CASLRQPSTDTQYF | TGTGCCAGCCTTAGACAGCCTAGCACAGATACGCAGTATTTT
TRBJ2-4 | TRBV5-5 | TRBD2 | few | CASSYRLAGDDKNIQYF | TGTGCCAGCAGCTATCGGCTAGCGGGAGATGACAAAAACATTCAGTACTTC
TRBJ2-2 | TRBV7-2 | TRBD2 | NA | CASSRTSGRNTGELFF | TGTGCCAGCAGCCGGACTAGCGGGCGGAACACCGGGGAGCTGTTTTTT
TRBJ2-7 | TRBV5-1 | NA | few | CASRISNYEQYF | TGCGCCAGCAGAATAAGCAACTACGAGCAGTACTTC
TRBJ2-3 | TRBV10-3 | TRBD2 | NA | CAISPASSGGGDTQYF | TGTGCCATCAGCCCCGCCTCTAGCGGGGGTGGAGATACGCAGTATTTT
TRBJ2-1 | TRBV20-1 | NA | few | CSAREKGTSLWAPEQFF | TGCAGTGCTAGAGAAAAGGGGACTTCTCTTTGGGCGCCGGAGCAGTTCTTC
TRBJ2-5 | TRBV7-2 | NA | NA | CASSLSRDLETQYF | TGTGCCAGCAGCTTATCTAGGGATTTGGAGACCCAGTACTTC
TRBJ2-5 | TRBV4-2 | NA | few | CASSLGTPGQETQYF | TGTGCCAGCAGCCTCGGGACACCGGGGCAAGAGACCCAGTACTTC
TRBJ2-3 | TRBV12-3/TRBV12-4 | TRBD2 | NA | CASRGGLAGSTDTQYF | TGTGCCAGCAGGGGGGGACTAGCGGGAAGCACAGATACGCAGTATTTT
TRBJ1-1 | TRBV11-2 | NA | many | CASSLVTGAEAFF | TGTGCCAGCAGCTTAGTTACGGGGGCTGAAGCTTTCTTT
TRBJ2-1 | TRBV15 | NA | few | CATGQIEAMEQFF | TGTGCCACCGGACAGATAGAGGCAATGGAGCAGTTCTTC
TRBJ2-2 | TRBV20-1 | NA | many | CSARVLTGELFF | TGCAGTGCTAGAGTTCTCACCGGGGAGCTGTTTTTT